This entry describes one T cell receptor beta chain. The sample belongs to a study of blood T cell repertoires in COVID-19. Looking at the study overall: Samples representing acute and convalescent COVID-19 were sourced from the United States, Italy and Spain. PBMCs, B-cell-depleted T cells, or T cells were the source of the cDNA or gDNA that made up the material.

In the authors' methods: From reference gene primer amplification, estimates of nucleated cell counts were derived. Produced via immunoSEQ multiplex PCR; TCRdb's table is partial and in-frame only. The DNA gave D and trimming, while V, J and clone size come from that table. The table has 140,000 to 150,000 clones, around 81% seen once; the top ten hold 6.5% to 8.5%. The sample consisted of peripheral blood. This TCR was recovered from a human donor with acute or convalescent COVID-19. The donor label of this sample is uncertain.

The CDR3 region is CASSPEGYYGYTF. CDR3 DNA sequence: TGTGCCAGCTCACCGGAGGGGTACTATGGCTACACCTTC. The chain links TRBV18 to TRBJ1-2; TRBD1 might be the D (5 bases). The CDR3 contains 13 residues. V lost 3 bases and J 3 bases, leaving 8 bases between the germline ends. Germline loops: CDR1 KGHSH, CDR2 LQKENI.